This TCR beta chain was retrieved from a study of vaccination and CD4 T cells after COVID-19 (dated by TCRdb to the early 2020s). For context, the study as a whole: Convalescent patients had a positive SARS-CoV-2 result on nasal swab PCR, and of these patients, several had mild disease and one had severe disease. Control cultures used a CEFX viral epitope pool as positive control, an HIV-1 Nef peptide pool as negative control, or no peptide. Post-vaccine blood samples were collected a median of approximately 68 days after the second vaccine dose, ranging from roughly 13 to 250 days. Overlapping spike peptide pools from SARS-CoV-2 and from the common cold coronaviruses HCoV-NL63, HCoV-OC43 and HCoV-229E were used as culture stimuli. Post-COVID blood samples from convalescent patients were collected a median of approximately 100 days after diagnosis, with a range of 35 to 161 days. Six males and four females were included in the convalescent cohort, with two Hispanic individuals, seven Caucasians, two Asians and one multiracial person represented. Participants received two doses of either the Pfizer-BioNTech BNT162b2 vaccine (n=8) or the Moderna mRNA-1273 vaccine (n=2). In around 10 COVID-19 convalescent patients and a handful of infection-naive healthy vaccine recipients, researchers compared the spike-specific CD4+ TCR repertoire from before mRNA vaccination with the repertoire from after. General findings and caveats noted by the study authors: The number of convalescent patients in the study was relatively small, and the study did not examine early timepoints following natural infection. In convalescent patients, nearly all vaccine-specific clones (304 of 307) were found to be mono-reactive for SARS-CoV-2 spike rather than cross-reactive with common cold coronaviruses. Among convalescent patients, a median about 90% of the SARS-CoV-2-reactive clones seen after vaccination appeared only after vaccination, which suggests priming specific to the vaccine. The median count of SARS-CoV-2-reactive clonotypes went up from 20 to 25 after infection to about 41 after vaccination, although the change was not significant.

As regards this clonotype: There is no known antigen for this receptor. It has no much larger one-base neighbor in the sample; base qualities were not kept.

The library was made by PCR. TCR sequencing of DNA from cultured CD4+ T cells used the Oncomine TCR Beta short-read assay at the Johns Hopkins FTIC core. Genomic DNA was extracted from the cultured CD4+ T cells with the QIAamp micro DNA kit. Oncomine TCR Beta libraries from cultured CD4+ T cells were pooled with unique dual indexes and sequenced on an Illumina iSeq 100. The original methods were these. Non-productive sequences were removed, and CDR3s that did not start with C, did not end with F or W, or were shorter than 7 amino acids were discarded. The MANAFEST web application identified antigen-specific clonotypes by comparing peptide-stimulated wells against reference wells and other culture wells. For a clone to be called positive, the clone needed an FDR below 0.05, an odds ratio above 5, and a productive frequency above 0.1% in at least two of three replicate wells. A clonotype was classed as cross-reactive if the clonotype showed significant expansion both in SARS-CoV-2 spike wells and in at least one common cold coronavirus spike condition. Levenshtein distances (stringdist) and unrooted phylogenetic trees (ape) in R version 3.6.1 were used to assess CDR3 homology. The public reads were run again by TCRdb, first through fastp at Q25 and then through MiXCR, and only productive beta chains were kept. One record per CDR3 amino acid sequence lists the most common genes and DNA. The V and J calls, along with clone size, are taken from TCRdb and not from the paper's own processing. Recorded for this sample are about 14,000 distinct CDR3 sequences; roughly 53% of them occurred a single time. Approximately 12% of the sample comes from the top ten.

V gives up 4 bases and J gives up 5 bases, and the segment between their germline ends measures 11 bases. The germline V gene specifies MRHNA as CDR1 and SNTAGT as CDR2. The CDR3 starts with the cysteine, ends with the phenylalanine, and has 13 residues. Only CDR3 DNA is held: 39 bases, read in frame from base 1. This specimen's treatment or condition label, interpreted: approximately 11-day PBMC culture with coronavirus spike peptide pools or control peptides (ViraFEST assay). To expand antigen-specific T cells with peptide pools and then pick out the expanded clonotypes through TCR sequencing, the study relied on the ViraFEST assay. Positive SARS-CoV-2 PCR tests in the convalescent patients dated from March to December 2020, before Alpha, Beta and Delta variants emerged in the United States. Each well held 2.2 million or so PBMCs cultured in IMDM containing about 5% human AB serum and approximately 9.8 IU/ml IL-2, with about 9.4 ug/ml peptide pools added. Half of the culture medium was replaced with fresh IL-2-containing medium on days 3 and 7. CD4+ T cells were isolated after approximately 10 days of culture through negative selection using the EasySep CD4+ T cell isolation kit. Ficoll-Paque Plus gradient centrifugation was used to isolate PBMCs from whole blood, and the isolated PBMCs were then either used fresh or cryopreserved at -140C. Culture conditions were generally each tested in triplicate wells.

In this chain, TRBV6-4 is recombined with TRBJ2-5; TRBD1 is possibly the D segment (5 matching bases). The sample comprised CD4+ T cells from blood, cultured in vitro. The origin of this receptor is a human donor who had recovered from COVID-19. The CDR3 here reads CASSVGVGETQYF. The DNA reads TGTGCCAGCAGTGTAGGGGTTGGGGAGACCCAGTACTTC.